This T cell receptor (beta chain) was identified in a study of shared clonotypes between healthy human individuals. Study results and caveats: Naive subsets, compared against memory subsets, generally had larger estimated richness values.

For this clone: What it binds is unknown.

Losses at the gene ends were 4 bases for V and 5 bases for J; bases not matched to a gene: 3. Germline CDR1 reads SGHAT; CDR2 reads FQNNGV. This CDR3 has 14 amino acids. The protocol was immunoSEQ multiplex PCR, while the TCRdb copy is restricted to in-frame clones and leaves out a portion. The table shows over 2,000,000 clones, with approximately 92% occurring only once. CD45RO-negative CD8 cells positively selected for CCR7 made up the naive population, which excluded terminally differentiated effector memory CD45RA+ cells. Specimen: naive CD8+ T cells from PBMCs. The V call is TRBV11-2, the J call TRBJ2-3, with 10 bases fitting TRBD1. This receptor was taken from a man between 18 and 35 years old in good health. Some clones in this sample may be carry-over from other donors' samples. CDR3 sequence reads: CASSSRTGGDTQYF. As DNA, the CDR3 is TGTGCCAGCAGCTCCCGGACAGGGGGAGATACGCAGTATTTT.